A single sample gave rise to the 32 T cell receptor beta chains below, sequenced in a study of blood T cell repertoires in COVID-19. Profiling relied on immunoSEQ multiplex PCR, and the TCRdb table lists in-frame clones only, not all of them. This table holds about 230,000 clones, approximately 84% found once. Sequencing was done on a sample of peripheral blood. The source is a man aged 40-55 years with acute or convalescent COVID-19.

The J gene is TRBJ2-7, the V gene TRBV6-2 or TRBV6-3; D might be TRBD1 (6 bases). Trimming left V 1 base short and J 6 bases short, with 13 bases between. This CDR3 is built from 14 residues. The germline gives CDR1 MNHEY, CDR2 SVGEGT. The CDR3: CASSYWQGYAEQYF. The CDR3, as DNA: TGTGCCAGCAGTTACTGGCAGGGGTATGCCGAGCAGTACTTC.

The chain uses TRBV4-2 and TRBJ1-1, with a tentative D call TRBD1 (6 bases). The V end lost 4 bases, the J end lost 5 bases, and 14 bases lay between the germline ends. The CDR3 loop spans 14 amino acids. Per germline, CDR1 LGHNA and CDR2 YNFKEQ. CDR3: CASSPPLRGTEAFF. Here the CDR3 DNA reads TGTGCCAGCAGCCCACCTTTGAGGGGGACTGAAGCTTTCTTT.

This rearrangement joins TRBV11-2 to TRBJ2-5; 7 bases agree with TRBD2. Germline-derived CDR1 and CDR2 are SGHAT and FQNNGV. The CDR3 extends over 15 amino acids. The V and J ends lost 1 base and 5 bases, in that order; junction bases with no gene match: 7. CDR3 nucleotide sequence: TGTGCCAGCAGCTTAGCATCTGGGGGGGTGGAGACCCAGTACTTC. Protein sequence: CASSLASGGVETQYF.

V gene TRBV28 combines with J gene TRBJ2-7; TRBD1 is a possible D gene (6 bases). The CDR3 runs to 15 residues. Per germline, CDR1 MDHEN and CDR2 SYDVKM. The ends were cut back, 3 bases at V and 2 bases at J, with 14 bases in the middle. The CDR3 spells CASSFYDKGAYEQYF. The CDR3 nucleotides read TGTGCCAGCAGTTTCTACGACAAGGGGGCCTACGAGCAGTACTTC.

CDR3 amino acids: CASSISGTANTEAFF. CDR3 sequence (DNA): TGTGCCAGTAGTATCTCGGGGACAGCCAACACTGAAGCTTTCTTT. The V and J genes are TRBV19 and TRBJ1-1, with 7 bases identical to TRBD1. The CDR3 extends over 15 amino acids. CDR1 LNHDA and CDR2 SQIVND come from the germline V gene (reference sequence). The V gene end was trimmed by 3 bases and the J gene end by 2 bases; junction bases not matched to a gene: 6.

The CDR3 coding sequence is TGTGCCAGCAGCCTTACAGGGCTTACTGAAGCTTTCTTT. Translating it yields CASSLTGLTEAFF. The chain has TRBV3-1 (or the pseudogene TRBV3-2) and TRBJ1-1; a possible D gene is TRBD1 (6 bases). Per the germline V gene, CDR1 is LGHDT and CDR2 is YNNKEL (reference sequence). This CDR3 is 13 amino acids long. V lost 4 bases to trimming and J lost 5 bases, with 11 bases between them.

The rearrangement links TRBV10-3 to TRBJ1-5; possible D gene TRBD1, 5 bases. The CDR3 totals 15 residues. Trimming took 2 bases from V and 4 from J, leaving 12 bases between them. The germline gives CDR1 ENHRY, CDR2 SYGVKD. The CDR3, as DNA: TGTGCCATCAGTGAGGAAAGGGACTCTAATCAGCCCCAGCATTTT. It translates to CAISEERDSNQPQHF.

Only one count was recorded for this clone. V is TRBV29-1 and J is TRBJ2-7, with TRBD1 identical over 7 bases. Germline V CDR1 and CDR2: SQVTM, ANQGSEA. After removal of 2 bases from V and 3 bases from J, the junction contained 13 bases not matched to a gene. The CDR3 is made up of 16 amino acids. The CDR3: CSVEKPWDSQSYEQYF. In DNA form, the CDR3 reads TGCAGCGTTGAAAAGCCCTGGGACAGCCAAAGCTACGAGCAGTACTTC.

This clone was seen only a few times. This CDR3 is also generated by other DNA sequences in the sample. J is TRBJ1-1 and V is TRBV5-1; 7 bases map to TRBD1. There are 13 residues in the CDR3. Germline V gene lookup returns CDR1 SGHRS and CDR2 YFSETQ. Losses at the gene ends were 5 bases for V and 3 bases for J; bases not matched to a gene: 4. The CDR3 protein is CASSLQGYTEAFF. The CDR3 DNA is TGCGCCAGCAGTTTACAGGGGTACACTGAAGCTTTCTTT.

The chain employs TRBV3-1 (or the pseudogene TRBV3-2) and TRBJ1-1; D perhaps matches TRBD1 (5 bases). Germline V lookup: CDR1 LGHDT, CDR2 YNNKEL (reference sequence). CDR3 length: 14 amino acids. V dropped 3 bases and J dropped 2 bases, with 10 bases sitting between them. The CDR3 reads CASSQFWGNTEAFF. For the CDR3, the DNA is TGTGCCAGCAGCCAGTTTTGGGGCAACACTGAAGCTTTCTTT.

The rearrangement links TRBV5-1 to TRBJ1-4; TRBD1 might be the D (5 bases). This CDR3 contains 14 residues. CDR1 is SGHRS and CDR2 is YFSETQ in the germline V gene. V was shortened by 4 bases and J by 3 bases, with 10 bases between the two germline ends. CDR3 sequence: CASSPGGANEKLFF. Written as DNA, the CDR3 is TGCGCCAGCAGCCCGGGGGGGGCTAATGAAAAACTGTTTTTT.

This clone was found a few times. The rearrangement joins TRBV6-2 or TRBV6-3 to TRBJ1-1, with D possibly matching TRBD1 (6 bases). The germline V gene encodes CDR1 MNHEY and CDR2 SVGEGT. V shed 1 base and J shed 11 bases, with 17 bases lying between them. This CDR3 region has 14 residues. The CDR3 reads CASSYLINLGAAFF. As DNA, the CDR3 is TGTGCCAGCAGTTACTTGATTAACTTGGGGGCGGCTTTCTTT.

This clone has a handful of counts. CDR3 region: CSAIQGEKLFF. CDR3 nucleotide sequence: TGCAGTGCTATACAGGGGGAAAAACTGTTTTTT. V and J are TRBV20-1 and TRBJ1-4; the match to TRBD1 covers 7 bases. The CDR3 is made up of 11 amino acids. V lost 4 bases and J lost 8; bases outside the gene matches: 1. CDR1 DFQATT and CDR2 SNEGSKA come from the germline V gene (reference sequence).

The chain links TRBV9 to TRBJ1-1, with 7 bases fitting TRBD1. Germline V gene lookup returns CDR1 SGDLS and CDR2 YYNGEE. This CDR3 region has 15 residues. Trimming cost V 4 bases and J 5 bases; bases outside gene matches: 11. For the CDR3, the DNA is TGTGCCAGCAGCCCAGCGTTGTCAGGGGGGACTGAAGCTTTCTTT. This encodes CASSPALSGGTEAFF.

The chain joins TRBV5-4 to TRBJ2-7; 12 nucleotides match TRBD2. CDR1 and CDR2 (germline): SGHNT, YYREEE (reference sequence). This CDR3 region has 16 residues. V lost 2 bases, J lost 6 bases, and 9 bases stayed unmatched. The CDR3 DNA reads TGTGCCAGCAGCTTTCCCGGACTAGCGGGGCCCGTCGAGCAGTACTTC. It is translated as CASSFPGLAGPVEQYF.

J is TRBJ2-7 and V is TRBV12-3 or TRBV12-4; D is ambiguous. Trimming pared 5 bases from V and 0 bases from J, leaving 5 bases between. The CDR3 consists of 12 residues. CDR3 bases: TGTGCCAGCAGTGACAACTCCTACGAGCAGTACTTC. The encoded protein is CASSDNSYEQYF.

V usage is TRBV5-4 and J usage is TRBJ2-5, with 8 bases that match TRBD1. There are 17 residues in the CDR3. Germline assignment: CDR1 SGHNT and CDR2 YYREEE (reference sequence). After removal of 1 base from V and 5 bases from J, the junction contained 13 bases not matched to a gene. CDR3 bases: TGTGCCAGCAGCTTGCGGGGTGGTGGCAGGGGGCTTGAGACCCAGTACTTC. Translating it yields CASSLRGGGRGLETQYF.

This clone turned up a few times. The V call is TRBV2, the J call TRBJ1-1; D may be TRBD1 (6 bases). With 7 bases removed from V and 4 bases from J, the gap between germline ends came to 16 bases. This CDR3 has 14 amino acids. The germline V gene has CDR1 SNHLY and CDR2 FYNNEI. The CDR3 DNA follows: TGTGCCAGCACCACACAGGGCTTTTCCACTGAAGCTTTCTTT. Its protein product is CASTTQGFSTEAFF.

The chain links TRBV15 to TRBJ2-7, with D hard to call. CDR3 length equals 14 residues. The V and J ends lost 0 bases and 5 bases respectively, with 11 bases between them. Germline V gene data show CDR1 as LNHNV and CDR2 as YYDKDF (reference sequence). CDR3 sequence: CATSRDPQQDEQYF. The DNA for the CDR3 is TGTGCCACCAGCAGAGATCCCCAGCAGGACGAGCAGTACTTC.

The chain is built from TRBV3-1 (or the pseudogene TRBV3-2) and TRBJ1-6; the match to TRBD1 covers 9 bases. Germline values: CDR1 LGHDT, CDR2 YNNKEL (reference sequence). The CDR3 runs 18 residues. V trimming: 10 bases; J trimming: 8 bases; junction bases outside the gene matches: 21. The DNA of the CDR3 is TGTGCCACCAATCAACGTTCCGGACCGGGACAGGGTTATTCACCCCTCCACTTT. Amino acid sequence: CATNQRSGPGQGYSPLHF.

This chain connects TRBV30 to TRBJ1-3; D not resolved. V gave up 5 bases and J gave up 3 bases, with 2 bases separating them. The germline V gene has CDR1 GTSNPN and CDR2 SVGIG (reference sequence). The CDR3 spans 10 residues. CDR3 in DNA: TGTGCCTGGCTTGGAAACACCATATATTTT. Protein: CAWLGNTIYF.

J is TRBJ1-1 and V is TRBV11-3; D is uncertain. Per germline, CDR1 SGHNT and CDR2 YENEEA. Deletions cut 0 bases from V and 5 bases from J, with 7 bases between. The length of the CDR3 is 13 residues. CDR3 protein: CASSLDQWTEAFF. As DNA, the CDR3 is TGTGCCAGCAGCTTAGATCAGTGGACTGAAGCTTTCTTT.

The rearrangement joins TRBV9 to TRBJ1-1; D is possibly TRBD1 (5 bases). The CDR3 length is 13 residues. In germline, CDR1 is SGDLS, CDR2 YYNGEE. V lost 4 bases and J lost 5, with 12 bases in between. Here the CDR3 reads CASSLGGQTEAFF. CDR3 nucleotides: TGTGCCAGCAGCCTGGGGGGTCAAACTGAAGCTTTCTTT. Using reference TRBV9 and TRBJ1-1 for the parts outside the CDR3, the full variable domain is DSGVTQTPKHLITATGQRVTLRCSPRSGDLSVYWYQQSLDQGLQFLIQYYNGEERAKGNILERFSAQQFPDLHSELNLSSLELGDSALYFCASSLGGQTEAFFGQGTRLTVV.

The chain links TRBV10-3 to TRBJ2-1, with D perhaps matching TRBD1 (6 bases). CDR3 size: 17 residues. With 4 bases removed from V and 6 bases from J, the gap between germline ends came to 22 bases. Germline assignment: CDR1 ENHRY and CDR2 SYGVKD. The CDR3 here is CAISASLRTEILNEQFF. As DNA, the CDR3 is TGTGCCATCAGTGCGTCCCTCAGGACAGAAATACTCAATGAGCAGTTCTTC.

CDR3: CASSPTGTENYGYTF. In DNA form, the CDR3 reads TGTGCCAGTAGTCCCACCGGGACAGAAAACTATGGCTACACCTTC. This chain links TRBV19 with TRBJ1-2; TRBD1 aligns across 7 bases. The germline V gene has CDR1 LNHDA and CDR2 SQIVND (reference sequence). The CDR3 is 15 amino acids. With 5 bases clipped from V and 2 bases from J, the junction kept 8 bases outside the gene matches.

V and J are TRBV12-5 and TRBJ2-5, with a weak D call TRBD2 (5 bases). V was shortened by 9 bases and J by 5 bases, with 13 bases between the two germline ends. Per the germline V gene, CDR1 is LGHNT and CDR2 is FRNRAP. The CDR3 runs 12 residues. CDR3 region: CASPPGGETQYF. Here the CDR3 DNA reads TGTGCTAGCCCCCCTGGAGGCGAGACCCAGTACTTC. The full variable domain, rest sourced from reference TRBV12-5 and TRBJ2-5, is DARVTQTPRHKVTEMGQEVTMRCQPILGHNTVFWYRQTMMQGLELLAYFRNRAPLDDSGMPKDRFSAEMPDATLATLKIQPSEPRDSAVYFCASPPGGETQYFGPGTRLLVL.

The chain uses TRBV14 and TRBJ2-1; TRBD2 matches 11 bases. V was clipped by 3 bases and J by 3 bases; unmatched bases: 1. The CDR3 has 15 amino acids. Germline assignment: CDR1 SGHDN and CDR2 FVKESK. The CDR3 loop is CASSHGTSGYNEQFF. CDR3 coding DNA: TGTGCCAGCAGCCACGGGACTAGCGGCTACAATGAGCAGTTCTTC.

The J gene is TRBJ1-1, the V gene TRBV7-2; 7 nucleotides match TRBD1. The CDR3 has 17 amino acids. The germline V gene has CDR1 SGHTA and CDR2 FQGNSA. V lost 5 bases, J lost 5 bases, and 17 bases stayed unmatched. For the CDR3, the DNA is TGTGCCAGCAGCCCACCCACTGACAGGGACCCAGAGACTGAAGCTTTCTTT. Its translation is CASSPPTDRDPETEAFF.

This chain links TRBV4-1 with TRBJ1-5; the D gene is possibly TRBD1 (5 bases). Germline V gene sequence: CDR1 MGHRA, CDR2 YSYEKL. V gave up 3 bases and J gave up 0 bases, with 15 bases separating them. CDR3 length: 17 residues. CDR3: CASSQYQTAYSNQPQHF. CDR3 in DNA: TGCGCCAGCAGCCAGTATCAGACAGCTTATAGCAATCAGCCCCAGCATTTT.

This clone was recorded a few times. V and J are TRBV5-4 and TRBJ2-1; TRBD1 aligns across 9 bases. J was trimmed by 4 bases and V by 5 bases; bases with no gene match: 4. CDR1 is SGHNT and CDR2 is YYREEE in the germline V gene (reference sequence). This CDR3 is built from 14 residues. Here the CDR3 reads CASRGDRAYNEQFF. CDR3 nucleotides: TGTGCCAGCAGGGGGGACAGGGCGTACAATGAGCAGTTCTTC.

The DNA of the CDR3 is TGCGCCAGCAGCCCGGTCACAGGGGCAACTAATGAAAAACTGTTTTTT. Protein product: CASSPVTGATNEKLFF. The V and J genes are TRBV5-1 and TRBJ1-4, with 7 bases matching TRBD1. The length of the CDR3 is 16 residues. V was pared by 4 bases and J by 0 bases, with 6 bases of the junction left unmatched. Germline V gene sequence: CDR1 SGHRS, CDR2 YFSETQ.

This chain connects TRBV20-1 to TRBJ2-4, with 8 bases identical to TRBD1. This CDR3 has 15 residues. Germline-derived CDR1 and CDR2 are DFQATT and SNEGSKA (reference sequence). Trimming took 3 bases from V and 1 from J; bases not matched to a gene: 5. The CDR3 sequence: CSASRQGKAKNIQYF. The CDR3 DNA follows: TGCAGTGCTAGTAGACAGGGGAAGGCCAAAAACATTCAGTACTTC.